This T cell receptor (beta chain) was recovered during a study of human CD8 memory T cell subsets. Study results and limitations: Diversity, measured as normalized Shannon-Wiener diversity, was similarly high in stem-like memory and precursor exhausted T cells. Effector memory cells did not share this. Of all T cell receptor chains, just the beta chains were sequenced in this study. Estimation with Chao1 suggested higher diversity among stem-like memory T cells relative to precursor exhausted T cells.

Germline CDR1 and CDR2: MNHEY and SMNVEV (reference sequence). The length of the CDR3 is 13 residues. Preparation of the TCR beta libraries relied on UMI-labeled 5' RACE. From the 5' RACE reads, TCRdb lists one entry per CDR3 protein and no DNA. This listing includes about 5,600 distinct CDR3 sequences. This clonotype shows up as medium-sized by frequency. Its antigen remains unknown. Enrichment of total CD8+ T cells was achieved using negative magnetic separation. The source material was CD8+ effector memory T cells (TEM) sorted from PBMCs. Sample subset: effector memory CD8 T cells, CCR7- CD45RO+ CD95+. The TCR originated in a human donor in good health. The V call is TRBV27, the J call TRBJ1-1; the D call of TRBD1 rests on TCRdb alone, since no DNA is present to check it. The CDR3 protein is CASSLTPSTEAFF.